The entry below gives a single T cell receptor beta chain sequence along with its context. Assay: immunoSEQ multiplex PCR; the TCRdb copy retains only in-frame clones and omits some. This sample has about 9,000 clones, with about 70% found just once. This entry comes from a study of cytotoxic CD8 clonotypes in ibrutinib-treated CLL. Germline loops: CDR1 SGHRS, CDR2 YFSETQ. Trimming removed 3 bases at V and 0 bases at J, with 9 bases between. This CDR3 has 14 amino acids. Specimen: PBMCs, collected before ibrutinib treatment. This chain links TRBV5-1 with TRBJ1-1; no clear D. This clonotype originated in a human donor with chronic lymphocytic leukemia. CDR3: CASSSARMNTEAFF. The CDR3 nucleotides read TGCGCCAGCAGCTCCGCCAGGATGAACACTGAAGCTTTCTTT.